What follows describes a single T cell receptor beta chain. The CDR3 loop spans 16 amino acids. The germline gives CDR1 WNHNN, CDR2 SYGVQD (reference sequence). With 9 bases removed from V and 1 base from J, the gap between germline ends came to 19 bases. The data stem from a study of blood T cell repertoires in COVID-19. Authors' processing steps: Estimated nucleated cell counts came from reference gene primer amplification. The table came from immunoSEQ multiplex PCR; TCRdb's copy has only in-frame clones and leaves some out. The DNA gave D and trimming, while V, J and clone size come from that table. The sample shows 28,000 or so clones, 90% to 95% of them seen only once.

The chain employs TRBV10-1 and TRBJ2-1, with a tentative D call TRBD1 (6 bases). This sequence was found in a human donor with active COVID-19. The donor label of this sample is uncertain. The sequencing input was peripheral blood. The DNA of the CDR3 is TGCGCCAGTAGACCGGACAGATTTATTTCCTACAATGAGCAGTTCTTC. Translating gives CASRPDRFISYNEQFF.